This T cell receptor (beta chain) was retrieved from a study of T cell changes during pregnancy in multiple sclerosis. This CDR3 comprises 18 residues. Germline-derived CDR1 and CDR2 are SGHRS and YFSETQ. Trimming removed 1 base at V and 0 bases at J, with 17 bases between. This clone was detected only once. Here immunoSEQ multiplex PCR was the method, and the copy in TCRdb shows in-frame clones only, minus some. Seen here are roughly 90,000 clones, 91% observed once, and the top ten hold 0.9% to 0.95%. The chain is built from TRBV5-1 and TRBJ2-4; D unclear. The sample here was peripheral blood, taken before pregnancy. This TCR came from a female donor with multiple sclerosis, enrolled in a pregnancy study. CDR3 loop: CASSLIGTPGGAKNIQYF. The CDR3 region has the DNA TGCGCCAGCAGCTTGATCGGCACCCCAGGTGGAGCCAAAAACATTCAGTACTTC.